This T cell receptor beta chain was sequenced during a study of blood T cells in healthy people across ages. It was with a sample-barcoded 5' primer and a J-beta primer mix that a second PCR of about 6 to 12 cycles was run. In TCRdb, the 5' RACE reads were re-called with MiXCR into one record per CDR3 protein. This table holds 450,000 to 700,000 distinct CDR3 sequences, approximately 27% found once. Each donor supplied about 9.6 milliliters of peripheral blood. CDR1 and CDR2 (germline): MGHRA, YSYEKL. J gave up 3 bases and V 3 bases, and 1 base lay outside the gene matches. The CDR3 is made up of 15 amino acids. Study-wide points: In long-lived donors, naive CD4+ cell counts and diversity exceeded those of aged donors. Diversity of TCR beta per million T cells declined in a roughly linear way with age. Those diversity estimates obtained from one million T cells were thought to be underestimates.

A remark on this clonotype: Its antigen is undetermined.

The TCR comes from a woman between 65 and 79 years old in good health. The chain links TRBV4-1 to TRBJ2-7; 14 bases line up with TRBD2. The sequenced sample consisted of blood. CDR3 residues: CASSHGTSGGYEQYF. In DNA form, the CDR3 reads TGCGCCAGCAGCCATGGGACTAGCGGGGGCTACGAGCAGTACTTC.